The clone carrying this T cell receptor beta chain has just one count. The data stem from a study of blood T cell repertoires in COVID-19. Study overall: Samples of COVID-19 (acute and convalescent) were obtained from the United States, Italy and Spain.

The CDR3 covers 15 residues. Germline CDR1 reads SGHNT; CDR2 reads YENEEA. Trimming cost V 1 base and J 7 bases; bases outside gene matches: 3. This table comes from immunoSEQ multiplex PCR, and its TCRdb copy is limited to in-frame clones, with some not included. The sample lists some 83,000 clones, around 87% occurring once. The source is an elderly man with active or convalescent COVID-19. This chain uses TRBV11-3 with TRBJ1-6; 8 positions match TRBD1. The sequencing input was peripheral blood. CDR3 nucleotides: TGTGCCAGCAGCTTAGGCCGACAGGGGAATTCACCCCTCCACTTT. Encoded protein: CASSLGRQGNSPLHF.